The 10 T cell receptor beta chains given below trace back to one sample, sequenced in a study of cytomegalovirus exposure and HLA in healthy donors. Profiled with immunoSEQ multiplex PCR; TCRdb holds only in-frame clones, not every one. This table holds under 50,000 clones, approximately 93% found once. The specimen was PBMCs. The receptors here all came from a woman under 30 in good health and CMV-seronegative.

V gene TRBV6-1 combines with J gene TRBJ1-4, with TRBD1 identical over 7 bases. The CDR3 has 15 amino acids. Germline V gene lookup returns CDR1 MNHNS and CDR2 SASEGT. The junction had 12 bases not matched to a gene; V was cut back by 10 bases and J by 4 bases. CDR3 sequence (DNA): TGTGCCACCGTAAAGGGGGACAGATTTAATGAAAAACTGTTTTTT. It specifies CATVKGDRFNEKLFF.

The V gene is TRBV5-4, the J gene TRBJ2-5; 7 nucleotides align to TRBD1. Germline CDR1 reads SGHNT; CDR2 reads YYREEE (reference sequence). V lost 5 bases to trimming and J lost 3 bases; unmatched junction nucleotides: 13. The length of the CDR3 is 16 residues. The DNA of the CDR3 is TGTGCCAGCAGTAGCCGGGACAGAGCGCAAGAAGAGACCCAGTACTTC. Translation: CASSSRDRAQEETQYF.

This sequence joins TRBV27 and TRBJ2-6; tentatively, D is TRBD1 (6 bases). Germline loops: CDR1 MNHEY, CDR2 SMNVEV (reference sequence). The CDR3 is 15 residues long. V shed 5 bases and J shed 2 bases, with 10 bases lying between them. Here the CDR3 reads CASSPRTAGANVLTF. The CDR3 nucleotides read TGTGCCAGCAGTCCCCGGACAGCTGGGGCCAACGTCCTGACTTTC.

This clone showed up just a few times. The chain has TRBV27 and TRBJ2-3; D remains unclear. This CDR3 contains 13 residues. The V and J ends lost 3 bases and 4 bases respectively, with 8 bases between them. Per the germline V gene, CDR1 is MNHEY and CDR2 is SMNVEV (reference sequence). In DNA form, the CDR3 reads TGTGCCAGCAGTTTTGTGGCAGCAGATACGCAGTATTTT. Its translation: CASSFVAADTQYF.

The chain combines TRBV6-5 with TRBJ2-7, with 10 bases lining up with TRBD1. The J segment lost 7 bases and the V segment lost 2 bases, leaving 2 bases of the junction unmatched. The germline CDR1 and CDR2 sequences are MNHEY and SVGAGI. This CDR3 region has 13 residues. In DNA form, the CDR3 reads TGTGCCAGCAGTTACGGACAGGGGGGAGAGCAGTACTTC. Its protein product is CASSYGQGGEQYF.

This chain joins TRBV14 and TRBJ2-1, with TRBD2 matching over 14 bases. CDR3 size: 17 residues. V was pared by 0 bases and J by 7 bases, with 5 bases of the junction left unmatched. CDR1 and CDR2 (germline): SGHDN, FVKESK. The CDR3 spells CASSQDWGTSGRNEQFF. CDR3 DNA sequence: TGTGCCAGCAGCCAAGATTGGGGGACTAGCGGGAGAAATGAGCAGTTCTTC.

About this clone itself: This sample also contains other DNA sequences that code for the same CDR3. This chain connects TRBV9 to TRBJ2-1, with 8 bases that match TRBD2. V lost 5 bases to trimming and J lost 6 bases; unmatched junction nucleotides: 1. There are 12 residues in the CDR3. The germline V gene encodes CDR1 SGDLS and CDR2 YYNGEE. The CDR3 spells CASSGTSNEQFF. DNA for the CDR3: TGTGCCAGCAGTGGGACTAGCAATGAGCAGTTCTTC.

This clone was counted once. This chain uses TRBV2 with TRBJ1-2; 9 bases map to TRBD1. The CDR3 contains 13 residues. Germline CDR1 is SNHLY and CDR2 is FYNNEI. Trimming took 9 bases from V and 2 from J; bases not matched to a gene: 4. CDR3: CARRQGGNYGYTF. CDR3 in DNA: TGTGCCAGACGACAGGGGGGAAACTATGGCTACACCTTC.

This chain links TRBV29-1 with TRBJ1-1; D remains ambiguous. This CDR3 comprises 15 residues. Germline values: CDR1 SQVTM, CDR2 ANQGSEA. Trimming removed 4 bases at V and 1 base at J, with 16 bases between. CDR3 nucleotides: TGCAGCGTTGTAAACCCTGGGAGGACGAACACTGAAGCTTTCTTT. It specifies CSVVNPGRTNTEAFF.

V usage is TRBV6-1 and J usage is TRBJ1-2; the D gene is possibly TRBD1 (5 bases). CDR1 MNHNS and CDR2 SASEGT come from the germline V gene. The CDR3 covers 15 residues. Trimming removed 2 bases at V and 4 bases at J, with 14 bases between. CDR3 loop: CASSEIPDSAYGYTF. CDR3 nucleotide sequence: TGTGCCAGCAGTGAAATCCCCGACAGCGCCTATGGCTACACCTTC.